One and the same sample provided the 27 T cell receptor beta chains below, sequenced in a study of T cell repertoires in cytomegalovirus infection (dated by TCRdb to about 2019). This specimen's treatment or condition label, interpreted: in vitro stimulation with specific CMV peptide epitopes to enrich CMV-specific T cells. Their recognized antigens are unknown. Data came from an Illumina HiSeq 1500. In TCRdb, the public reads were trimmed at Q25 with fastp and aligned with MiXCR, with productive beta chains retained. Rows with one shared CDR3 protein collapse into an entry with the most common genes and DNA. Present in this sample are just under 500,000 distinct CDR3 sequences, 30% to 40% of which were seen just once. The ten largest clones take up under 20% of the sample. Material: cultured PBMCs, obtained from culture after CMV antigen stimulation. The source of these receptors is a human donor in good health (CMV status not recorded). Some clones in this sample may be carry-over from other donors' samples.

Only a few counts were recorded for this clonotype. This sequence joins TRBV9 and TRBJ1-5, with no clear D. Germline loops: CDR1 SGDLS, CDR2 YYNGEE. The V end lost 0 bases, the J end lost 0 bases, and 7 bases lay between the germline ends. This CDR3 contains 15 residues. The CDR3 DNA reads TGTGCCAGCAGCGTAGACGGGAATAGCAATCAGCCCCAGCATTTT. Residues: CASSVDGNSNQPQHF.

V is TRBV6-1 and J is TRBJ2-1; a weak D match, TRBD2 (6 bases). This CDR3 has 16 amino acids. Germline V CDR1 and CDR2: MNHNS, SASEGT. The V and J ends lost 4 bases and 1 base respectively, with 14 bases between them. This CDR3 reads CASSVYSGTSYNEQFF. The CDR3 bases are TGTGCCAGCAGTGTTTATAGCGGAACTTCCTACAATGAGCAGTTCTTC.

The rearrangement joins TRBV6-5 to TRBJ2-7; the D gene could be TRBD1 or TRBD2 (6 bases each). The length of the CDR3 is 16 residues. Trimming left V 0 bases short and J 0 bases short, with 12 bases between. Germline V gene lookup returns CDR1 MNHEY and CDR2 SVGAGI. The CDR3 DNA reads as TGTGCCAGCAGTTACTCTGGGGGGCTCGCCTCCTACGAGCAGTACGTC. Protein: CASSYSGGLASYEQYV.

This clonotype was detected only a few times. The chain couples TRBV5-6 to TRBJ2-7; D is unresolved. The CDR3 has 15 residues. Trimming cost V 4 bases and J 0 bases, with 14 bases left between them. Germline V gene lookup returns CDR1 SGHDT and CDR2 YYEEEE. In DNA, the CDR3 is TGTGCCAGCAGCCTCCCTGCTGGCAGCTCCTACGAGCAGTACTTC. Encoded protein: CASSLPAGSSYEQYF.

This clonotype turned up a few times. In nucleotides, the CDR3 is TGCGCCAGCAGCCAAGATGGCGGCTTCACCACAGATACGCAGTATTTT. This codes for CASSQDGGFTTDTQYF. The rearrangement links TRBV4-1 to TRBJ2-3; the D is unclear. V was shortened by 0 bases and J by 2 bases, with 12 bases between the two germline ends. Germline V gene lookup returns CDR1 MGHRA and CDR2 YSYEKL. The CDR3 loop spans 16 amino acids.

This clonotype was seen more than once but under ten times. This rearrangement joins TRBV11-2 to TRBJ1-1; the D gene is possibly TRBD1 (6 bases). Germline V gene data show CDR1 as SGHAT and CDR2 as FQNNGV. V was clipped by 5 bases and J by 4 bases, with 17 bases between them. The length of the CDR3 is 15 residues. CDR3 sequence (DNA): TGTGCCAGCAGCCTTAGGAGAGGGGGTACCACTGAAGCTTTCTTT. It codes for CASSLRRGGTTEAFF.

V is TRBV4-1 and J is TRBJ2-7; 11 nucleotides match TRBD2. Trimming took 0 bases from V and 6 from J; bases not matched to a gene: 4. The CDR3 covers 15 residues. From germline, CDR1 is MGHRA and CDR2 YSYEKL. In DNA, the CDR3 is TGCGCCAGCAGCCAAGAATCCGGACTAGCGGGCGAGCAGTACTTC. It yields the protein CASSQESGLAGEQYF.

This clonotype was seen more than once but under ten times. The chain uses TRBV29-1 and TRBJ1-1; the match to TRBD1 covers 9 bases. CDR1 is SQVTM, CDR2 ANQGSEA, per germline. Trimming removed 2 bases from V and 3 bases from J; junction bases left unmatched: 7. This CDR3 spans 15 amino acids. In nucleotides, the CDR3 is TGCAGCGTTGAATATCAGGGACAGGGATACACTGAAGCTTTCTTT. This translates into CSVEYQGQGYTEAFF.

In this sample, this clonotype turned up a few times. The rearrangement links TRBV19 to TRBJ2-5; 13 bases are shared with TRBD2. Germline V gene lookup returns CDR1 LNHDA and CDR2 SQIVND (reference sequence). With V trimmed by 5 bases and J by 9 bases, 6 bases remained unmatched. The CDR3 length is 14 residues. The CDR3 DNA reads as TGTGCCAGTAGTCCGGAAGGACTAGCGGGAGCCCAGTACTTC. Translated: CASSPEGLAGAQYF.

The V gene is TRBV6-1, the J gene TRBJ2-7; D unclear. V was clipped by 0 bases and J by 4 bases, with 1 base between them. The germline CDR1 and CDR2 sequences are MNHNS and SASEGT. The CDR3 spans 11 residues. The CDR3 nucleotides read TGTGCCAGCAGTGAAGCGTACGAGCAGTACGTC. Its protein product is CASSEAYEQYV.

The CDR3 is CASSLRTGFGNEQFF. The CDR3, as DNA: TGTGCCAGCAGCTTGAGGACAGGATTTGGCAATGAGCAGTTCTTC. This chain connects TRBV7-2 to TRBJ2-1; 7 bases fit TRBD1. This CDR3 has 15 amino acids. V was pared by 3 bases and J by 6 bases, with 8 bases of the junction left unmatched. CDR1 and CDR2 (germline): SGHTA, FQGNSA.

The chain has TRBV7-8 and TRBJ1-1; maybe TRBD1 (6 bases). Germline CDR1 is SGHVS and CDR2 is FQNEAQ. The CDR3 contains 15 residues. V lost 3 bases and J 1 base, leaving 12 bases between the germline ends. The CDR3 sequence is CASSLSLGANTEAFF. The CDR3 region has the DNA TGTGCCAGCAGCTTGTCCTTGGGGGCGAACACTGAAGCTTTCTTT.

This clonotype was recorded many times. The V call is TRBV29-1, the J call TRBJ2-3; 13 bases line up with TRBD2. This CDR3 is built from 17 residues. J was trimmed by 7 bases and V by 5 bases; bases with no gene match: 15. The germline gives CDR1 SQVTM, CDR2 ANQGSEA. The CDR3: CSVSLAGGGSRVYTQYF. Here the CDR3 DNA reads TGCAGCGTTTCACTAGCGGGAGGGGGGTCCCGAGTTTATACGCAGTATTTT.

The rearrangement joins TRBV30 to TRBJ2-3; no firm D call. This CDR3 contains 12 residues. Germline V gives CDR1 GTSNPN, CDR2 SVGIG (reference sequence). V was clipped by 0 bases and J by 14 bases, with 15 bases between them. The CDR3 DNA is TGTGCCTGGAGTGTACTAAGAGGTGCTGGGTATTTT. It specifies CAWSVLRGAGYF.

This clonotype was seen more than once but under ten times. This chain joins TRBV7-9 and TRBJ2-1, with TRBD1 as a possible D gene (5 bases). The CDR3 is 13 residues long. Germline CDR1 is SEHNR and CDR2 is FQNEAQ (reference sequence). Trimming pared 5 bases from V and 7 bases from J, leaving 12 bases between. This CDR3 is CASSPPTVNEQFF. The CDR3 DNA reads TGTGCCAGCAGCCCCCCGACAGTAAATGAGCAGTTCTTC.

This clonotype occurred many times. This rearrangement joins TRBV7-2 to TRBJ1-5, with D possibly matching TRBD1 (5 bases). CDR1 SGHTA and CDR2 FQGNSA come from the germline V gene. The CDR3 sequence is 14 residues long. V gave up 4 bases and J gave up 7 bases, with 14 bases separating them. This CDR3 reads CASSSIGVWQPQHF. CDR3 DNA sequence: TGTGCCAGCAGCTCAATAGGGGTCTGGCAGCCCCAGCATTTT.

This chain connects TRBV19 to TRBJ2-7; TRBD2 agrees at 8 bases. This CDR3 comprises 13 residues. Germline values: CDR1 LNHDA, CDR2 SQIVND (reference sequence). After removal of 6 bases from V and 5 bases from J, the junction contained 6 bases not matched to a gene. The CDR3 bases are TGTGCCAGTAGCCCCTCAGCGGGAGACGAGCAGTACGTC. Translating gives CASSPSAGDEQYV.

The gene calls are TRBV7-2 and TRBJ1-4; 8 bases line up with TRBD1. Germline loops: CDR1 SGHTA, CDR2 FQGNSA. CDR3 size: 14 residues. V lost 5 bases to trimming and J lost 8 bases; unmatched junction nucleotides: 7. CDR3 nucleotide sequence: TGTGCCAGCAGCCCGACAGGGGTTAGGGAAAAACTGTTTTTT. Protein: CASSPTGVREKLFF.

This chain links TRBV6-2 or TRBV6-3 with TRBJ2-1; no definite D call. Germline V gene sequence: CDR1 MNHEY, CDR2 SVGEGT. The V end was cut by 1 base, the J end by 8 bases, with 6 bases between. CDR3 size: 12 residues. CDR3 bases: TGTGCCAGCAGTTACTTCAAGGATGAGCAGTTCTTC. Residues: CASSYFKDEQFF.

This chain connects TRBV7-2 to TRBJ2-1; 9 bases are shared with TRBD2. The CDR3 covers 15 residues. Germline trimming cut 5 bases from V and 5 bases from J; bases unmatched to any gene: 7. CDR1 is SGHTA and CDR2 is FQGNSA in the germline V gene. CDR3 in amino acids: CASSGRASGDNEQFF. In DNA, the CDR3 is TGTGCCAGCAGCGGCCGGGCTAGCGGGGACAATGAGCAGTTCTTC.

This chain links TRBV7-2 with TRBJ2-2, with 11 bases aligning to TRBD2. V shed 5 bases and J 6 bases; nucleotides not matched to a gene: 8. The CDR3 loop spans 16 amino acids. The germline gives CDR1 SGHTA, CDR2 FQGNSA. The CDR3 bases are TGTGCCAGCAGCCCCAGGACTAGCGGGTATGCCGGGGAGCTGTTTTTT. Protein product: CASSPRTSGYAGELFF.

This clonotype was seen a single time. This chain joins TRBV7-6 and TRBJ2-7, with TRBD2 identical over 9 bases. CDR3 length: 18 residues. From germline, CDR1 is SGHVS and CDR2 FNYEAQ. The chain's CDR3 is CARSLGGPIAGAPYEQYV. For the CDR3, the DNA is TGTGCCAGAAGCTTAGGAGGGCCAATAGCGGGAGCTCCCTACGAGCAGTACGTC.

This clonotype was seen only a few times. This chain joins TRBV20-1 and TRBJ1-5; no clear D. Per the germline V gene, CDR1 is DFQATT and CDR2 is SNEGSKA (reference sequence). This CDR3 is 12 amino acids long. Deletions cut 4 bases from V and 3 bases from J, with 7 bases between. CDR3: CSAIGNNQPQHF. The CDR3 DNA reads as TGCAGTGCTATAGGGAACAATCAGCCCCAGCATTTT.

The table lists this clonotype with a few counts. V and J are TRBV6-1 and TRBJ2-1; TRBD2 matches at 10 bases. V lost 5 bases to trimming and J lost 2 bases; unmatched junction nucleotides: 3. CDR3 length: 15 residues. Germline CDR1 is MNHNS and CDR2 is SASEGT. CDR3 bases: TGTGCCAGCAGTTATAGCGGGAGGCCCTACAATGAGCAGTTCTTC. Translation gives CASSYSGRPYNEQFF.

The CDR3 nucleotides are TGTGCCGTTAGGGGAACAGGGGGGCAGCCCCAGCATTTT. Its translation is CAVRGTGGQPQHF. The genes are TRBV19 and TRBJ1-5, with TRBD1 matching 8 bases. The CDR3 consists of 13 residues. In germline, CDR1 is LNHDA, CDR2 SQIVND (reference sequence). The trim removed 11 bases at V and 7 bases at J, leaving 10 bases unmatched.

This clonotype showed up just a few times. The rearrangement uses TRBV19 and TRBJ1-2, with 7 bases fitting TRBD1. The CDR3 is made up of 14 amino acids. The V gene end was trimmed by 6 bases and the J gene end by 5 bases; junction bases not matched to a gene: 9. The germline V gene encodes CDR1 LNHDA and CDR2 SQIVND (reference sequence). CDR3 amino acids: CASRAGTEDYGYTF. The CDR3 DNA sequence: TGTGCCAGTAGAGCCGGGACAGAAGATTATGGCTACACCTTC.

This chain links TRBV5-4 with TRBJ2-1; 8 nucleotides line up with TRBD2. J gave up 1 base and V 3 bases, and 3 bases lay outside the gene matches. Germline V gene lookup returns CDR1 SGHNT and CDR2 YYREEE (reference sequence). The CDR3 is made up of 15 amino acids. The CDR3 protein is CASSSGLDSYNEQFF. The CDR3 region has the DNA TGTGCCAGCAGCTCGGGACTAGATTCCTACAATGAGCAGTTCTTC. Complete variable domain (other parts from reference TRBV5-4 and TRBJ2-1): ETGVTQSPTHLIKTRGQQVTLRCSSQSGHNTVSWYQQALGQGPQFIFQYYREEENGRGNFPPRFSGLQFPNYSSELNVNALELDDSALYLCASSSGLDSYNEQFFGPGTRLTVL.